The 27 T cell receptor beta chains below were found in one sample sequenced in a study of shared clonotypes between healthy human individuals. TCRdb's copy holds only in-frame clones and misses some; the assay was immunoSEQ multiplex PCR. The table shows fewer than 550,000 clones, with almost 80% occurring only once. Specimen: PBMCs. All receptors come from a woman in her thirties or forties in good health. Some clones in this sample may be carry-over from other donors' samples.

V is TRBV6-6 and J is TRBJ2-7; D gene ambiguous. CDR3 length equals 13 residues. Germline CDR1 MNHNY, CDR2 SVGAGI (reference sequence). V gave up 2 bases and J gave up 6 bases, with 11 bases separating them. In DNA, the CDR3 is TGTGCCAGCAGTTACGCCGAAGGTCTCGAGCAGTACTTC. Translation gives CASSYAEGLEQYF.

The V and J genes are TRBV4-1 and TRBJ2-1, with D possibly TRBD1 on 5 matching bases. The germline gives CDR1 MGHRA, CDR2 YSYEKL. This CDR3 is built from 15 residues. The V gene lost 1 base and the J gene lost 7 bases, with 14 bases spanning the gap. CDR3 nucleotide sequence: TGCGCCAGCAGCCAAGTGTCAGGGAATCGTAATGAGCAGTTCTTC. Amino acid sequence: CASSQVSGNRNEQFF.

The chain links TRBV19 to TRBJ1-2; D unresolved. This CDR3 contains 14 residues. CDR1 and CDR2 from the germline V gene are LNHDA and SQIVND (reference sequence). Trimming removed 2 bases from V and 4 bases from J, with 11 bases in between. Here the CDR3 reads CASSIPGLRYGYTF. The CDR3 bases are TGTGCCAGTAGTATACCCGGACTGCGCTATGGCTACACCTTC.

Regarding this clone: Other nucleotide sequences from this sample produce the same CDR3. The J gene is TRBJ1-3, the V gene TRBV15; D might be TRBD1 (5 bases). The CDR3 extends over 15 amino acids. The germline CDR1 and CDR2 sequences are LNHNV and YYDKDF (reference sequence). Trimming left V 0 bases short and J 4 bases short, with 10 bases between. The CDR3 is CATSRDQGSGNTIYF. The CDR3 DNA follows: TGTGCCACCAGCAGAGATCAGGGTTCGGGAAACACCATATATTTT.

As concerns this clone: Different DNA sequences within this sample yield the same CDR3. The gene calls are TRBV27 and TRBJ2-2; D remains unclear. The germline V gene has CDR1 MNHEY and CDR2 SMNVEV (reference sequence). The CDR3 totals 13 residues. Trimming cost V 0 bases and J 5 bases, with 4 bases left between them. CDR3 sequence reads: CASSLSGTGELFF. The CDR3 region has the DNA TGTGCCAGCAGTTTATCGGGGACCGGGGAGCTGTTTTTT.

The CDR3 region is CASSIGARYGYTF. In nucleotides, the CDR3 is TGTGCCAGTAGTATCGGGGCGAGGTATGGCTACACCTTC. This sequence joins TRBV19 and TRBJ1-2; maybe TRBD1 (5 bases). The CDR3 is 13 residues long. CDR1 is LNHDA and CDR2 is SQIVND in the germline V gene (reference sequence). Trimming took 3 bases from V and 5 from J, leaving 10 bases between them.

The CDR3 DNA is TGTGCCTGGAGTGTCATCACCGTAGGCGATACGCAGTATTTT. Translating it yields CAWSVITVGDTQYF. V is TRBV30 and J is TRBJ2-3; D unresolved. The CDR3 has 14 residues. Trimming removed 0 bases at V and 6 bases at J, with 13 bases between. Germline V CDR1 and CDR2: GTSNPN, SVGIG (reference sequence).

The chain uses TRBV27 and TRBJ1-2; D uncertain. Germline CDR1 and CDR2: MNHEY and SMNVEV (reference sequence). The CDR3 loop spans 14 amino acids. Deletions cut 6 bases from V and 5 bases from J, with 16 bases between. In DNA, the CDR3 is TGTGCCAGCAGCACAACCCCCGACAAATATGGCTACACCTTC. Its translation is CASSTTPDKYGYTF.

The chain employs TRBV7-3 and TRBJ2-1, with D tentatively TRBD2 (6 bases). Germline-derived CDR1 and CDR2 are SGHTA and FQGTGA. The CDR3 has 15 residues. Trimming stripped 2 bases from V and 2 bases from J, with 10 bases between. The CDR3 DNA follows: TGTGCCAGCAGCTTAGGGGTAGCGGCCTACAATGAGCAGTTCTTC. It specifies CASSLGVAAYNEQFF.

The J gene is TRBJ1-2, the V gene TRBV6-5; 7 positions agree with TRBD1. This CDR3 comprises 16 residues. Germline CDR1 and CDR2: MNHEY and SVGAGI. The V and J ends lost 0 bases and 2 bases, in that order; junction bases with no gene match: 6. DNA for the CDR3: TGTGCCAGCAGTTACTCCACGGGACAGAAGAACTATGGCTACACCTTC. This encodes CASSYSTGQKNYGYTF.

CDR3 sequence reads: CAWRWTSGNTDTQYF. The DNA of the CDR3 is TGTGCCTGGAGATGGACTAGCGGGAACACAGATACGCAGTATTTT. The chain recombines TRBV30 with TRBJ2-3; TRBD2 matches 12 bases. CDR1 is GTSNPN, CDR2 SVGIG, per germline (reference sequence). Trimming took 3 bases from V and 2 from J; bases not matched to a gene: 3. The CDR3 totals 15 residues.

This clone was observed a few times. The CDR3 nucleotides read TGCAGCGTTGAAAGGGTAGGGGCCGCCTCCTACGAGCAGTACTTC. Translating gives CSVERVGAASYEQYF. This chain connects TRBV29-1 to TRBJ2-5; perhaps TRBD1 as D (5 bases). The tail of the sequence fits TRBJ2-7 better, so the J call may be wrong. The V gene's germline CDR1 is SQVTM and CDR2 ANQGSEA. This CDR3 has 15 residues.

The chain links TRBV28 to TRBJ1-1, with D perhaps matching TRBD1 (6 bases). CDR3 length: 12 amino acids. Trimming stripped 10 bases from V and 7 bases from J, with 16 bases between. CDR1 is MDHEN and CDR2 is SYDVKM in the germline V gene. Written as DNA, the CDR3 is TGTGCCACCACCCTTGACAGGATTGAAGCTTTCTTT. This encodes CATTLDRIEAFF.

The chain uses TRBV7-9 and TRBJ2-1; 9 bases line up with TRBD2. V shed 9 bases and J 3 bases; nucleotides not matched to a gene: 6. The V gene's germline CDR1 is SEHNR and CDR2 FQNEAQ (reference sequence). The CDR3 has 14 amino acids. The CDR3 spells CASLSGSIYNEQFF. CDR3 sequence (DNA): TGTGCCAGTCTTAGCGGGAGTATCTACAATGAGCAGTTCTTC.

The chain uses TRBV5-1 and TRBJ2-7, with 9 bases aligning to TRBD1. Germline CDR1 and CDR2: SGHRS and YFSETQ. The length of the CDR3 is 14 residues. Trimming took 0 bases from V and 6 from J; bases not matched to a gene: 4. CDR3 loop: CASSLGDRVREQYF. In DNA form, the CDR3 reads TGCGCCAGCAGCTTGGGGGACAGGGTCCGCGAGCAGTACTTC.

V gene TRBV7-3 combines with J gene TRBJ2-3; D is possibly TRBD2 (6 bases). CDR3 length: 13 amino acids. V lost 3 bases, J lost 4 bases, and 8 bases lay in between. Germline V gives CDR1 SGHTA, CDR2 FQGTGA. The CDR3 nucleotides are TGTGCCAGCAGCTTGGGCGGGGCAGATACGCAGTATTTT. Residues: CASSLGGADTQYF.

The rearrangement links TRBV4-1 to TRBJ2-5; D possibly matches TRBD1 or TRBD2 (5 bases each). Germline V gene lookup returns CDR1 MGHRA and CDR2 YSYEKL. This CDR3 comprises 15 residues. Trimming removed 0 bases from V and 7 bases from J, with 15 bases in between. The CDR3 sequence: CASSQEVGTRGTQYF. Written as DNA, the CDR3 is TGCGCCAGCAGCCAAGAGGTCGGGACGAGGGGGACCCAGTACTTC.

The chain has TRBV7-9 and TRBJ2-5; 8 bases line up with TRBD1. The J call may be faulty, since TRBJ2-7 better matches the DNA end. Germline-derived CDR1 and CDR2 are SEHNR and FQNEAQ (reference sequence). This CDR3 is 14 amino acids long. CDR3 nucleotide sequence: TGTGCCAGCAGCTTAGACACAGGGGGTGGCGAGCAGTACTTC. It encodes CASSLDTGGGEQYF.

The chain employs TRBV7-2 and TRBJ2-7, with 10 positions matching TRBD2. The CDR3 extends over 15 amino acids. Germline trimming cut 5 bases from V and 4 bases from J; bases unmatched to any gene: 8. Germline V lookup: CDR1 SGHTA, CDR2 FQGNSA. The CDR3 sequence is CASSRTTSGLYEQYF. In DNA form, the CDR3 reads TGTGCCAGCAGCCGCACGACTAGCGGGCTGTACGAGCAGTACTTC.

This chain joins TRBV4-2 and TRBJ2-3; TRBD2 matches at 7 bases. The V gene end was trimmed by 1 base and the J gene end by 5 bases; junction bases not matched to a gene: 9. The CDR3 consists of 16 residues. The V gene's germline CDR1 is LGHNA and CDR2 YNFKEQ. As DNA, the CDR3 is TGTGCCAGCAGCCAAGGTCTCCTAGCGGCAATAGATACGCAGTATTTT. Encoded protein: CASSQGLLAAIDTQYF.

The CDR3 sequence: CASSYASGTGLDTQYF. CDR3 sequence (DNA): TGTGCCAGCAGTTACGCATCCGGGACAGGGTTAGATACGCAGTATTTT. The chain recombines TRBV6-6 with TRBJ2-3; 9 bases align to TRBD1. CDR3 size: 16 residues. Germline loops: CDR1 MNHNY, CDR2 SVGAGI (reference sequence). Unmatched junction bases numbered 8, after V lost 2 bases and J lost 5 bases.

The chain carries TRBV7-4 and TRBJ2-3, with D perhaps TRBD1 (6 bases). Germline loops: CDR1 SGHVT, CDR2 SQSDAQ. Trimming removed 0 bases at V and 2 bases at J, with 18 bases between. This CDR3 region has 18 residues. This chain's CDR3 is CASSLAGLGHILTDTQYF. Written as DNA, the CDR3 is TGTGCCAGCAGCTTAGCAGGATTGGGACACATACTCACAGATACGCAGTATTTT.

The gene calls are TRBV7-8 and TRBJ1-5, with D maybe TRBD1 (6 bases). Germline lookup yields CDR1 SGHVS and CDR2 FQNEAQ. The CDR3 sequence is 15 residues long. V gave up 2 bases and J gave up 5 bases, with 13 bases separating them. The DNA of the CDR3 is TGTGCCAGCAGCTTAAATGAGGGGGGAGATCAGCCCCAGCATTTT. Translation: CASSLNEGGDQPQHF.

The gene calls are TRBV28 and TRBJ2-7; a weak D match, TRBD1 (6 bases). This CDR3 is 15 amino acids long. Germline CDR1 MDHEN, CDR2 SYDVKM. Trimming shortened V by 3 bases and J by 2 bases, and 14 bases separated the two germline ends. This CDR3 is CASSFFWGTTYEQYF. The CDR3 nucleotides read TGTGCCAGCAGTTTCTTCTGGGGGACAACCTACGAGCAGTACTTC. Full variable domain (remainder filled in from reference TRBV28 and TRBJ2-7): DVKVTQSSRYLVKRTGEKVFLECVQDMDHENMFWYRQDPGLGLRLIYFSYDVKMKEKGDIPEGYSVSREKKERFSLILESASTNQTSMYLCASSFFWGTTYEQYFGPGTRLTVT.

The chain has TRBV4-3 and TRBJ2-7; TRBD1 matches 9 bases. CDR1 and CDR2 (germline): LGHNA, YSLEER. The CDR3 spans 15 residues. Trimming cost V 0 bases and J 2 bases; bases outside gene matches: 2. CDR3: CASSQDGTGTYEQYF. The CDR3 region has the DNA TGCGCCAGCAGCCAAGACGGGACAGGGACCTACGAGCAGTACTTC.

The chain links TRBV27 to TRBJ2-3; 11 bases are shared with TRBD2. The CDR3 covers 14 residues. The V gene end was trimmed by 6 bases and the J gene end by 5 bases; junction bases not matched to a gene: 4. Germline V CDR1 and CDR2: MNHEY, SMNVEV (reference sequence). The CDR3, as DNA: TGTGCCAGCAGCCTAGCGGGGGGTATAGATACGCAGTATTTT. Protein product: CASSLAGGIDTQYF.

CDR3 bases: TGTGCCAGCACTGAGGGCAGGGGTCGACACTACTATGGCTACACCTTC. Its protein is CASTEGRGRHYYGYTF. The chain carries TRBV7-2 and TRBJ1-2; a possible D gene is TRBD1 (6 bases). Trimming removed 7 bases from V and 3 bases from J, with 21 bases in between. Germline-derived CDR1 and CDR2 are SGHTA and FQGNSA. The CDR3 totals 16 residues.